Below, 19 T cell receptor beta chains from the same sample are listed, as sequenced in a study of shared clonotypes between healthy human individuals. Assay used: immunoSEQ multiplex PCR; TCRdb lists only in-frame clones, some missing. The profile shows 450,000 to 700,000 clones, roughly 95% of them singletons. Terminally differentiated effector memory CD45RA+ cells were excluded by CCR7 positive selection of CD45RO-negative cells. The sequenced sample was naive CD8+ T cells sorted from blood. All receptors derive from a woman in her 30s in good health.

The V gene is TRBV14, the J gene TRBJ2-3; 8 nucleotides agree with TRBD2. Germline V gene lookup returns CDR1 SGHDN and CDR2 FVKESK. This CDR3 contains 15 residues. The V segment lost 1 base and the J segment 4 bases; nucleotides outside the gene matches: 4. CDR3 sequence (DNA): TGTGCCAGCAGCCAAGGAACTAGCGGCGCAGATACGCAGTATTTT. Protein product: CASSQGTSGADTQYF.

Only one count was recorded for this clone. The CDR3 DNA is TGTGCCAGTAGTATTACAGGCCTTCCGTCAACTAATGAAAAACTGTTTTTT. Translated: CASSITGLPSTNEKLFF. The rearrangement links TRBV19 to TRBJ1-4, with TRBD1 as a possible D gene (5 bases). There are 17 residues in the CDR3. The germline V gene has CDR1 LNHDA and CDR2 SQIVND (reference sequence). V shed 3 bases and J shed 0 bases, with 14 bases lying between them.

This chain connects TRBV15 to TRBJ2-7; perhaps TRBD1 as D (6 bases). Germline V gene sequence: CDR1 LNHNV, CDR2 YYDKDF (reference sequence). CDR3 length: 13 amino acids. V dropped 6 bases and J dropped 2 bases, with 11 bases sitting between them. The CDR3 nucleotides are TGTGCCACCAGAGCTGGGGGCACCTACGAGCAGTACTTC. Residues: CATRAGGTYEQYF.

The rearrangement uses TRBV11-2 and TRBJ2-3, with a weak D call TRBD1 (5 bases). Trimming left V 2 bases short and J 0 bases short, with 18 bases between. CDR3 length: 18 amino acids. Germline lookup yields CDR1 SGHAT and CDR2 FQNNGV. CDR3 sequence (DNA): TGTGCCAGCAGCTTACCCCAGGGATGGGGTGAGAGCACAGATACGCAGTATTTT. Translation gives CASSLPQGWGESTDTQYF.

This clone appeared once. The V call is TRBV4-1, the J call TRBJ2-2; TRBD2 might be the D (5 bases). The V end was cut by 1 base, the J end by 5 bases, with 17 bases between. Germline-derived CDR1 and CDR2 are MGHRA and YSYEKL. There are 17 residues in the CDR3. The CDR3 reads CASSQVVSGSTTGELFF. CDR3 bases: TGCGCCAGCAGCCAAGTAGTCAGCGGAAGTACAACCGGGGAGCTGTTTTTT.

This chain joins TRBV4-1 and TRBJ1-1; no clear D. The V gene's germline CDR1 is MGHRA and CDR2 YSYEKL. V gave up 1 base and J gave up 3 bases, with 15 bases separating them. The CDR3 sequence is 16 residues long. CDR3 in DNA: TGCGCCAGCAGCCAAGTTAGGATTGGACTCGACACTGAAGCTTTCTTT. It encodes CASSQVRIGLDTEAFF.

The chain combines TRBV29-1 with TRBJ2-1; 7 bases are a match to TRBD2. This CDR3 region has 15 residues. CDR1 SQVTM and CDR2 ANQGSEA come from the germline V gene. Trimming cost V 3 bases and J 1 base; bases outside gene matches: 6. The CDR3 region is CSVDPREWSYNEQFF. CDR3 in DNA: TGCAGCGTTGATCCGCGGGAGTGGTCCTACAATGAGCAGTTCTTC.

The chain joins TRBV7-6 to TRBJ1-3; D might be TRBD1 (5 bases). V lost 3 bases and J lost 4, with 16 bases in between. There are 16 residues in the CDR3. The germline V gene has CDR1 SGHVS and CDR2 FNYEAQ. CDR3 sequence: CASSLMQGMEGNTIYF. In nucleotides, the CDR3 is TGTGCCAGCAGCTTGATGCAGGGCATGGAAGGAAACACCATATATTTT. The full variable domain, completed using reference TRBV7-6 and TRBJ1-3, is GAGVSQSPRYKVTKRGQDVALRCDPISGHVSLYWYRQALGQGPEFLTYFNYEAQQDKSGLPNDRFSAERPEGSISTLTIQRTEQRDSAMYRCASSLMQGMEGNTIYFGEGSWLTVV.

The V call is TRBV2, the J call TRBJ2-1; D could derive from TRBD1 or TRBD2 (6 bases each). The V end was cut by 8 bases, the J end by 0 bases, with 14 bases between. This CDR3 region has 15 residues. Germline CDR1 and CDR2: SNHLY and FYNNEI. CDR3 protein: CASHTGASSYNEQFF. DNA for the CDR3: TGTGCCAGCCATACGGGGGCCAGCTCCTACAATGAGCAGTTCTTC.

V is TRBV7-9 and J is TRBJ2-7; 9 bases match TRBD1. V shed 3 bases, J shed 2 bases, and the junction held 11 bases outside the gene matches. This CDR3 has 17 residues. Germline loops: CDR1 SEHNR, CDR2 FQNEAQ (reference sequence). The chain's CDR3 is CASSFPRGTGSPYEQYF. The CDR3 region has the DNA TGTGCCAGCAGCTTCCCCCGGGGGACAGGGTCCCCCTACGAGCAGTACTTC.

V gene TRBV6-1 combines with J gene TRBJ2-3, with D maybe TRBD2 (6 bases). Germline values: CDR1 MNHNS, CDR2 SASEGT. V was pared by 8 bases and J by 0 bases, with 12 bases between. The CDR3 runs to 14 residues. The CDR3 is CASPSAGSTDTQYF. Here the CDR3 DNA reads TGTGCCAGCCCTTCGGCGGGGAGCACAGATACGCAGTATTTT.

The chain couples TRBV5-6 to TRBJ2-3; 9 bases align to TRBD1. With 0 bases clipped from V and 6 bases from J, the junction kept 2 bases outside the gene matches. The CDR3 extends over 14 amino acids. The germline V gene encodes CDR1 SGHDT and CDR2 YYEEEE. The CDR3 nucleotides are TGTGCCAGCAGCTTGGACAGGGGGCCTGATACGCAGTATTTT. Translating gives CASSLDRGPDTQYF.

The V gene is TRBV10-2, the J gene TRBJ2-3; no definite D call. Trimming cost V 1 base and J 2 bases, with 7 bases left between them. This CDR3 has 14 residues. CDR1 is WSHSY and CDR2 is SAAADI in the germline V gene. The CDR3 loop reads CASSEFSPTDTQYF. In DNA, the CDR3 is TGCGCCAGCAGTGAGTTCTCGCCCACAGATACGCAGTATTTT.

DNA for the CDR3: TGCAGCCTAAGACAGGGGGCGCATACTGAAGCTTTCTTT. Protein sequence: CSLRQGAHTEAFF. The V and J genes are TRBV29-1 and TRBJ1-1; TRBD1 matches at 10 bases. Germline assignment: CDR1 SQVTM and CDR2 ANQGSEA. The CDR3 totals 13 residues. The J segment lost 5 bases and the V segment lost 8 bases, leaving 8 bases of the junction unmatched.

A note on this clone: This specimen includes other DNA sequences encoding the same CDR3. The chain joins TRBV28 to TRBJ1-1; D unclear. The CDR3 totals 12 residues. Per the germline V gene, CDR1 is MDHEN and CDR2 is SYDVKM. The V end was cut by 6 bases, the J end by 2 bases, with 7 bases between. For the CDR3, the DNA is TGTGCCAGCAGCCCGAGCAACACTGAAGCTTTCTTT. This translates into CASSPSNTEAFF.

The chain employs TRBV19 and TRBJ1-2; D is unclear. CDR1 LNHDA and CDR2 SQIVND come from the germline V gene (reference sequence). This CDR3 region has 13 residues. The V and J ends lost 6 bases and 3 bases respectively, with 11 bases between them. CDR3 residues: CASREALDYGYTF. DNA for the CDR3: TGTGCCAGTAGGGAAGCCCTGGACTATGGCTACACCTTC.

J is TRBJ1-1 and V is TRBV7-9; possible D gene TRBD1, 6 bases. Deletions cut 2 bases from V and 3 bases from J, with 10 bases between. The CDR3 has 14 residues. The germline V gene encodes CDR1 SEHNR and CDR2 FQNEAQ (reference sequence). The CDR3: CASSLSQGHTEAFF. CDR3 bases: TGTGCCAGCAGCTTATCCCAGGGGCACACTGAAGCTTTCTTT.

This clone was observed a few times. This chain connects TRBV19 to TRBJ1-2; TRBD1 agrees at 9 bases. The CDR3 consists of 15 residues. Germline CDR1 reads LNHDA; CDR2 reads SQIVND (reference sequence). The J segment lost 6 bases and the V segment lost 4 bases, leaving 9 bases of the junction unmatched. The CDR3 spells CASSSGQGLPDGYTF. In nucleotides, the CDR3 is TGTGCCAGTAGTAGCGGACAGGGGTTGCCCGATGGCTACACCTTC.

The chain combines TRBV2 with TRBJ2-1, with a possible D match to TRBD2 (6 bases). The ends were cut back, 2 bases at V and 2 bases at J, with 19 bases in the middle. Per germline, CDR1 SNHLY and CDR2 FYNNEI. The CDR3 is made up of 18 amino acids. The CDR3 nucleotides are TGTGCCAGCAGTGAAATTCCTACTAGCCCCCAGGCCTACAATGAGCAGTTCTTC. It encodes CASSEIPTSPQAYNEQFF.